This is a list of T cell receptor beta chains from one sample in a study of early T cells in non-severe SARS-CoV-2 infection. MiXCR, applied by TCRdb to the 5' RACE reads, yields one record per CDR3 protein. Of about 40,000 distinct CDR3 sequences listed, roughly 4.7% were seen once; the top ten hold 4.8%. Sequenced input: whole blood. These receptors originate from an adult who was a healthcare worker with PCR-confirmed SARS-CoV-2 infection or an uninfected control (not recorded which). The conserved cysteine and the conserved F or W are not part of the CDR3 here. D genes are given only for firm matches.

len | d_gene | j_gene | v_gene | CDR3aa
12 | . | TRBJ2-3 | TRBV19 | ASSEWGAEDTQY
16 | TRBD2 | TRBJ2-1 | TRBV7-2 | ASSFQGTSPRFYNEQF
13 | . | TRBJ1-6 | TRBV9 | ASSENRNSNSPLH
12 | . | TRBJ2-1 | TRBV28 | ASSPAGTANEQF
10 | . | TRBJ2-4 | TRBV20-1 | SASKDKNIQY
15 | TRBD1 | TRBJ1-2 | TRBV5-4 | ASSSQTLRQGSDGYT
12 | . | TRBJ2-2 | TRBV2 | ASRELGHTGELF
13 | . | TRBJ1-6 | TRBV6-1 | ASSVAELPNSPLH
14 | . | TRBJ2-1 | TRBV7-8 | ASSLASGTSYNEQF
12 | . | TRBJ2-3 | TRBV28 | ASSPPYSQDTQY
12 | . | TRBJ1-2 | TRBV28 | ASSLAEERQGYT
16 | . | TRBJ2-6 | TRBV18 | ASSPQEGFGSGANVLT
15 | . | TRBJ2-4 | TRBV5-1 | ASSLVYADQAKNIQY
13 | . | TRBJ1-5 | TRBV7-8 | ASSPGSLGNQPQH
13 | . | TRBJ2-7 | TRBV18 | ASSPDLGGLYEQY
13 | TRBD2 | TRBJ2-3 | TRBV2 | ASRLAGTPTDTQY
15 | . | TRBJ1-5 | TRBV28 | ASSPPHRVRRAQPQH
11 | . | TRBJ2-7 | TRBV20-1 | SASAPPRGEQY
17 | TRBD2 | TRBJ2-3 | TRBV9 | ASSVGSASGVRGTDTQY
14 | TRBD2 | TRBJ2-1 | TRBV5-1 | ASSRRASGGADEQF
12 | . | TRBJ2-2 | TRBV5-1 | ASRYGQNTGELF